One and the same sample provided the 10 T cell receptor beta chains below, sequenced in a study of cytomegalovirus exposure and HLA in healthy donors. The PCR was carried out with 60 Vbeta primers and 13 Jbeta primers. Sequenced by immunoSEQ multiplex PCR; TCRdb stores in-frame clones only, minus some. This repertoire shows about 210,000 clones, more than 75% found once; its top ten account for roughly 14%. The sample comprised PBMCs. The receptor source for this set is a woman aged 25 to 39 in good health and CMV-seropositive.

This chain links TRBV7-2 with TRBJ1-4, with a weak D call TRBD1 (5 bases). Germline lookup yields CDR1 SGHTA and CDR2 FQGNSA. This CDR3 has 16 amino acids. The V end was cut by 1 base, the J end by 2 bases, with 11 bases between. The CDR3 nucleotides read TGTGCCAGCAGCTTAGATCGTGACAGTACTAATGAAAAACTGTTTTTT. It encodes CASSLDRDSTNEKLFF.

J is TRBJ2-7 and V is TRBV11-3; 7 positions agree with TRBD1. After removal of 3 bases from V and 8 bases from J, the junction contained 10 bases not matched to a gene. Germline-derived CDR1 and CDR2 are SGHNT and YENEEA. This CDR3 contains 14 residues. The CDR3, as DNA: TGTGCCAGCAGCTTCCGACAGGGCCGTAGCCAGCAGTACTTC. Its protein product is CASSFRQGRSQQYF.

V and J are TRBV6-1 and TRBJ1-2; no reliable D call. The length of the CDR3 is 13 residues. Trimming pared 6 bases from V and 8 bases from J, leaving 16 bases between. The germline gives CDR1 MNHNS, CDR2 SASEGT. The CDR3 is CASRLGLAGGYTF. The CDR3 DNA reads TGTGCCAGCAGACTCGGCCTGGCGGGGGGCTACACCTTC.

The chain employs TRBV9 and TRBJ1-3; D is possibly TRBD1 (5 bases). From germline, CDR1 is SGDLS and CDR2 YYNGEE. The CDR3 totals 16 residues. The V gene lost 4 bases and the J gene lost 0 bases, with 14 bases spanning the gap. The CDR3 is CASSLSDSVSGNTIYF. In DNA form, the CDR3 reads TGTGCCAGCAGCTTAAGCGACAGTGTCTCTGGAAACACCATATATTTT.

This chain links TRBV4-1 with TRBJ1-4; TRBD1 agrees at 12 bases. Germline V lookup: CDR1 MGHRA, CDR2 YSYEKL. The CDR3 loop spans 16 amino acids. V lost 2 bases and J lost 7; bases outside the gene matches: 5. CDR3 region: CASSQMGQGAGEKLFF. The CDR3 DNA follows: TGCGCCAGCAGCCAAATGGGACAGGGGGCGGGTGAAAAACTGTTTTTT.

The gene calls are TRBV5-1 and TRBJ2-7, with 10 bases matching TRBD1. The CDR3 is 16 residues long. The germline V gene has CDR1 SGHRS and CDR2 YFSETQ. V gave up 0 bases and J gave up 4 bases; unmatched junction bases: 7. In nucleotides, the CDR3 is TGCGCCAGCAGCTTGGCTCCGGGACAGGGGATATACGAGCAGTACTTC. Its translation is CASSLAPGQGIYEQYF.

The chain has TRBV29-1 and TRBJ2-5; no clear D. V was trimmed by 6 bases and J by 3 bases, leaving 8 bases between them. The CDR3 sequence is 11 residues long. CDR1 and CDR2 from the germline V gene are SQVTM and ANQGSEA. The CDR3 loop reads CSVRFEETQYF. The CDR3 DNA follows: TGCAGCGTCAGGTTCGAAGAGACCCAGTACTTC.

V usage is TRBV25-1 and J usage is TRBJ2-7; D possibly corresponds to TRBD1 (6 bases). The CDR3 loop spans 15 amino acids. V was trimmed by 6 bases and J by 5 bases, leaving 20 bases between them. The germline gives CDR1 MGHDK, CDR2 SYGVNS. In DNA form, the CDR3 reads TGTGCCAGCAGCGAAGCTGGCCAGGGGATACACGAGCAGTACTTC. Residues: CASSEAGQGIHEQYF.

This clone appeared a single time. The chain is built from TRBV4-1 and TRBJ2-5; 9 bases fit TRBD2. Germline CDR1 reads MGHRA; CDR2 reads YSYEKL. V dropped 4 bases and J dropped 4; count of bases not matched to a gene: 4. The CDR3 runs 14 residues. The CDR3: CASSRAGGGETQYF. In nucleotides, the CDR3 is TGCGCCAGCAGCCGAGCGGGAGGCGGAGAGACCCAGTACTTC.

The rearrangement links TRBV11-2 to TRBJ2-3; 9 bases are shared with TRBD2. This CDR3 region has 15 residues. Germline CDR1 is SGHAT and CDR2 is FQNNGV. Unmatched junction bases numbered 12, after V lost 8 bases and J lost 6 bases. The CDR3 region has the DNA TGTGCCAGCGGTGGCGGGCTAGCGGGACGGGATACGCAGTATTTT. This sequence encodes CASGGGLAGRDTQYF.